This TCR beta chain originates from a study of T cells in Graves' hyperthyroidism and ophthalmopathy. The CDR3 sequence is 17 residues long. Points from the study as a whole: Blood held most thyroid clonotypes expanded above 0.001 frequency.

Criteria for exclusion of patients were uncontrolled infection, other autoimmune disease, pregnancy or lactation. To note about this clonotype: Its target is unknown. A read error may produce the germline difference seen at one junction end.

Amplified TCR beta CDR3 regions derived from RNA transcripts. During a first-round RT-PCR of the TCR CDR3, the HTBI primer set was used. TCRdb reanalysed the multiplex PCR reads using MiXCR and keeps one entry per CDR3 protein. This table has hundreds of thousands of distinct CDR3 sequences, 45% appearing once. Input material: peripheral blood or thyroid tissue (not recorded which). The V call is TRBV12-3 or TRBV12-4, the J call TRBJ1-3; TRBD1 is a possible D gene (5 bases). The TCR was taken from an adult man with Graves' disease, either hyperthyroidism or ophthalmopathy (not recorded which). In DNA, the CDR3 is TGTGCCAGCAGCCCCGGGACTGCCTCTCAATCTGGAGACACCATATATTTT. Amino acid sequence: CASSPGTASQSGDTIYF.